Sequencing of this TCR beta chain was carried out in a study of shared clonotypes between healthy human individuals. Study-level points and caveats: The study found lower generation probabilities in non-shared clonotypes than in those shared by all four donors.

All donors were Caucasian adults living in Nashville, Tennessee. V dropped 0 bases and J dropped 10; count of bases not matched to a gene: 8. There are 14 residues in the CDR3. Germline CDR1 reads PRHDT; CDR2 reads FYEKMQ (reference sequence). As for this clone: The antigen is unknown.

It was at deep level that the assay was run. Repertoires were generated with immunoSEQ multiplex PCR, while TCRdb's copy carries only in-frame clones and drops some. Of some 2,400,000 clones listed, nearly 97% are singletons. Sequences were obtained from naive CD4+ T cells sorted from blood. Subset of the sample: CD45RA+ positively selected. The sequence was collected from a man between 18 and 29 years old in good health. The rearrangement uses TRBV13 and TRBJ1-1; 7 positions match TRBD1. CDR3 residues: CASSLGGQPKRAFF. The DNA of the CDR3 is TGTGCCAGCAGCTTAGGGGGACAGCCTAAAAGAGCTTTCTTT. Looking up the rest from reference TRBV13 and TRBJ1-1 gives the full variable domain: AAGVIQSPRHLIKEKRETATLKCYPIPRHDTVYWYQQGPGQDPQFLISFYEKMQSDKGSIPDRFSAQQFSDYHSELNMSSLELGDSALYFCASSLGGQPKRAFFGQGTRLTVV.